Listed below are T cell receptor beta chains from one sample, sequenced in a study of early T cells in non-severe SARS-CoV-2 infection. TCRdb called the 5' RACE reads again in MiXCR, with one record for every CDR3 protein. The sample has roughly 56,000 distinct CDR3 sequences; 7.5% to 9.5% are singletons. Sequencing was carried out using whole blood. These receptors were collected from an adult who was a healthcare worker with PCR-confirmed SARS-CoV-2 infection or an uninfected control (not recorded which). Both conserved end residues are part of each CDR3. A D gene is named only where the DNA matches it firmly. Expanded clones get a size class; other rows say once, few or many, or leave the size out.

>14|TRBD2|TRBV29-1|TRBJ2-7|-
TGCAGCGTATCCTTAGCGGGAGTTTCGTCCGAGCAGTACTTC
CSVSLAGVSSEQYF
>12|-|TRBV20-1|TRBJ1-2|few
TGCAGTGCCACGGACAGCTCTTATGGCTACACCTTC
CSATDSSYGYTF
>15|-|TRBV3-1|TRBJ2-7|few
TGTGCCAGCAGCCAAGGCGGGATTCGCTCCTACGAGCAGTACTTC
CASSQGGIRSYEQYF
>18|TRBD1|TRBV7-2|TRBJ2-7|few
TGTGCCAGCAGCGTCCCCCTCCCCGGGACAGGCCCTCCCTACGAGCAGTACTTC
CASSVPLPGTGPPYEQYF
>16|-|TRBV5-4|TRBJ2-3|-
TGTGCCAGCAGCTCTGCTTGGGGAGAGGGGGCAGATACGCAGTATTTT
CASSSAWGEGADTQYF
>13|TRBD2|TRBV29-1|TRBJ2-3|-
TGCAGCGTCGCGGGGACTAGCGGAATGACGCAGTATTTT
CSVAGTSGMTQYF
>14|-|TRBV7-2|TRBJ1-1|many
TGTGCCAGCAGCTTATTAGCGTCGTTCTATATAGCTTTCTTT
CASSLLASFYIAFF
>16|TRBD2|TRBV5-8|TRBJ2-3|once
TGTGCCAGCAGCTTACGACTAGCGGGAGAAACAGATACGCAGTATTTT
CASSLRLAGETDTQYF
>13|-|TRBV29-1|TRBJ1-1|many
TGCAGCGTTGGGAGCTCTATGAACACTGAAGCTTTCTTT
CSVGSSMNTEAFF
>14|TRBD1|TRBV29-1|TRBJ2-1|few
TGCAGCGATACGGGACAGACCTCCTACAATGAGCAGTTCTTC
CSDTGQTSYNEQFF
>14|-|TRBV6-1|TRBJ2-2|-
TGTGCCAGCAGTGTACTAGAGGGCACCGGGGAGCTGTTTTTT
CASSVLEGTGELFF
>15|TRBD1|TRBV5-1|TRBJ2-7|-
TGCGCCAGCAGCTTGGAGGGACAGGGTTACGACGAGGAGTACTTC
CASSLEGQGYDEEYF
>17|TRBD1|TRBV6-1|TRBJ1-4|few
TGTGCCAGCAGTGAATTGAGGGGACAGGGGACTAATGAAAAACTGTTTTTT
CASSELRGQGTNEKLFF
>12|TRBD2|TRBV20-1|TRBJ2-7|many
TGCAGTGCTAGACTAGCGGAGTACGAGCAGTACTTC
CSARLAEYEQYF
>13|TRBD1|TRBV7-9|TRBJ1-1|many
TGTGCCAGCAGCCCTCAGACAGGGAGGGGAGCTTTCTTT
CASSPQTGRGAFF
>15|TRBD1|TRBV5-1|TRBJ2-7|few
TGCGCCAGCAGCGCCCGAGGCAGGGGGCATCGGGAGCAGTACTTC
CASSARGRGHREQYF